The subject of this entry is one TCR beta chain. This record comes from a study of technical replicates of blood from a handful of donors. Sequencing used immunoSEQ multiplex PCR; TCRdb keeps in-frame clones, though not all of them. The sample shows tens of thousands of clones, more than 85% of them seen only once. The germline CDR1 and CDR2 sequences are ENHRY and SYGVKD. CDR3 length: 15 amino acids. The V gene end was trimmed by 2 bases and the J gene end by 8 bases; junction bases not matched to a gene: 7. Sequencing was performed on T cells isolated from PBMCs. The J gene is TRBJ2-1, the V gene TRBV10-3; 9 bases fit TRBD2. This TCR came from a human donor in good health. CDR3 coding DNA: TGTGCCATCAGTGAGGGGGCGGGAGGGGGTGATGAGCAGTTCTTC. As protein: CAISEGAGGGDEQFF.